This is a list of T cell receptor beta chains from one sample in a study of technical replicates of blood from several donors. Data came from immunoSEQ multiplex PCR; TCRdb stores just in-frame clones and leaves some out. The sample includes about 97,000 clones, roughly 95% seen only once; the top ten take 0.33%. Input material: T cells isolated from PBMCs. The receptors shown here come from a human donor in good health. The CDR3 runs from the conserved cysteine through the conserved F or W. Each record gives: D gene, V gene, J gene, clone size, CDR3 protein, CDR3 DNA. D genes are given only for firm matches. Clone sizes are given selectively: once, few, many, or a class where the clone is expanded.

D gene: NA; V gene: TRBV30; J gene: TRBJ1-1; clone size: few; CDR3 protein: CAWSATHEAFF; CDR3 DNA: TGTGCCTGGAGTGCCACACATGAAGCTTTCTTT
D gene: NA; V gene: TRBV7-9; J gene: TRBJ2-7; clone size: NA; CDR3 protein: CASSLVTGTYEQYF; CDR3 DNA: TGTGCCAGCAGCTTGGTGACAGGAACCTACGAGCAGTACTTC
D gene: NA; V gene: TRBV28; J gene: TRBJ1-4; clone size: NA; CDR3 protein: CASSVTDSATNEKLFF; CDR3 DNA: TGTGCCAGCAGTGTCACCGACAGTGCAACTAATGAAAAACTGTTTTTT
D gene: NA; V gene: TRBV10-2; J gene: TRBJ1-5; clone size: NA; CDR3 protein: CASSDLIQFNQPQHF; CDR3 DNA: TGCGCCAGCAGTGATTTGATTCAGTTCAATCAGCCCCAGCATTTT
D gene: TRBD2; V gene: TRBV7-2; J gene: TRBJ2-1; clone size: NA; CDR3 protein: CASSPVAGGGNEQFF; CDR3 DNA: TGTGCCAGCAGCCCCGTAGCGGGAGGGGGGAATGAGCAGTTCTTC
D gene: NA; V gene: TRBV7-3; J gene: TRBJ2-1; clone size: NA; CDR3 protein: CASSLRGPFSSYNEQFF; CDR3 DNA: TGTGCCAGCAGCTTAAGGGGCCCCTTTAGCTCCTACAATGAGCAGTTCTTC
D gene: TRBD2; V gene: TRBV4-3; J gene: TRBJ2-1; clone size: NA; CDR3 protein: CASSQELAGAYEQFF; CDR3 DNA: TGCGCCAGCAGCCAAGAGCTAGCGGGAGCGTATGAGCAGTTCTTC
D gene: TRBD1; V gene: TRBV9; J gene: TRBJ2-7; clone size: NA; CDR3 protein: CASSGTGRYEQYF; CDR3 DNA: TGTGCCAGCAGCGGGACAGGGCGATACGAGCAGTACTTC
D gene: NA; V gene: TRBV7-8; J gene: TRBJ2-7; clone size: NA; CDR3 protein: CASSPLGLYLDYEQYF; CDR3 DNA: TGTGCCAGCAGCCCCCTGGGACTTTATTTAGATTACGAGCAGTACTTC
D gene: TRBD1; V gene: TRBV28; J gene: TRBJ2-7; clone size: NA; CDR3 protein: CASRRTGGGYEQYF; CDR3 DNA: TGTGCCAGCAGGCGGACAGGGGGCGGCTACGAGCAGTACTTC
D gene: TRBD1; V gene: TRBV6-5; J gene: TRBJ2-1; clone size: NA; CDR3 protein: CASRGQADYNEQFF; CDR3 DNA: TGTGCCAGCAGAGGACAGGCAGACTACAATGAGCAGTTCTTC
D gene: NA; V gene: TRBV13; J gene: TRBJ1-2; clone size: NA; CDR3 protein: CASSLRTVFYHYGYTF; CDR3 DNA: TGTGCCAGCAGCTTAAGAACAGTATTTTATCACTATGGCTACACCTTC
D gene: NA; V gene: TRBV4-1; J gene: TRBJ2-5; clone size: NA; CDR3 protein: CASSQERFETQYF; CDR3 DNA: TGCGCCAGCAGCCAAGAGCGATTCGAGACCCAGTACTTC
D gene: NA; V gene: TRBV4-1; J gene: TRBJ2-5; clone size: NA; CDR3 protein: CASSQEYRQETQYF; CDR3 DNA: TGCGCCAGCAGCCAAGAGTACAGGCAAGAGACCCAGTACTTC
D gene: TRBD1; V gene: TRBV6-5; J gene: TRBJ2-7; clone size: NA; CDR3 protein: CASRAQQGISYEQYF; CDR3 DNA: TGTGCCAGCAGGGCCCAACAGGGGATCTCCTACGAGCAGTACTTC
D gene: NA; V gene: TRBV2; J gene: TRBJ1-2; clone size: NA; CDR3 protein: CASRFLEEGYTF; CDR3 DNA: TGTGCCAGCAGATTCCTAGAAGAGGGCTACACCTTC
D gene: TRBD2; V gene: TRBV2; J gene: TRBJ2-1; clone size: NA; CDR3 protein: CASSKTSGTYNEQFF; CDR3 DNA: TGTGCCAGCAGTAAGACTAGCGGGACTTACAATGAGCAGTTCTTC
D gene: NA; V gene: TRBV19; J gene: TRBJ2-3; clone size: NA; CDR3 protein: CASSIGASKSDTQYF; CDR3 DNA: TGTGCCAGTAGTATAGGGGCTAGCAAGTCCGATACGCAGTATTTT
D gene: TRBD2; V gene: TRBV5-1; J gene: TRBJ2-7; clone size: NA; CDR3 protein: CASSLVIMREGLYEQYF; CDR3 DNA: TGCGCCAGCAGCTTGGTCATCATGCGGGAGGGCCTGTACGAGCAGTACTTC
D gene: NA; V gene: TRBV5-8; J gene: TRBJ1-2; clone size: NA; CDR3 protein: CASSRDIGGYTF; CDR3 DNA: TGTGCCAGCAGCCGGGACATCGGTGGCTACACCTTC
D gene: NA; V gene: TRBV29-1; J gene: TRBJ2-5; clone size: NA; CDR3 protein: CSVEEAPRETQYF; CDR3 DNA: TGCAGCGTTGAAGAAGCCCCGAGAGAGACCCAGTACTTC
D gene: TRBD2; V gene: TRBV6-5; J gene: TRBJ2-3; clone size: NA; CDR3 protein: CASSYGGTSGKKQYF; CDR3 DNA: TGTGCCAGCAGTTACGGCGGGACTAGCGGGAAGAAGCAGTATTTT
D gene: TRBD1; V gene: TRBV4-3; J gene: TRBJ1-1; clone size: NA; CDR3 protein: CASSLDAGGTEAFF; CDR3 DNA: TGCGCCAGCAGCCTGGACGCAGGGGGCACTGAAGCTTTCTTT
D gene: TRBD2; V gene: TRBV4-1; J gene: TRBJ2-7; clone size: NA; CDR3 protein: CASSLGLAGDYEQYF; CDR3 DNA: TGCGCCAGCAGCCTGGGACTAGCGGGAGACTACGAGCAGTACTTC
D gene: NA; V gene: TRBV28; J gene: TRBJ1-4; clone size: NA; CDR3 protein: CASSDRQPTNEKLFF; CDR3 DNA: TGTGCCAGCAGTGACAGACAACCAACTAATGAAAAACTGTTTTTT
D gene: TRBD2; V gene: TRBV15; J gene: TRBJ2-6; clone size: NA; CDR3 protein: CATGRAYSGANVLTF; CDR3 DNA: TGTGCCACCGGGAGGGCTTACTCTGGGGCCAACGTCCTGACTTTC
D gene: TRBD1; V gene: TRBV2; J gene: TRBJ1-1; clone size: NA; CDR3 protein: CASSSQGADTEAFF; CDR3 DNA: TGTGCCAGCAGTTCACAGGGGGCCGACACTGAAGCTTTCTTT
D gene: TRBD2; V gene: TRBV4-1; J gene: TRBJ2-7; clone size: few; CDR3 protein: CASRRTSASYEQYF; CDR3 DNA: TGCGCCAGCAGACGAACTAGCGCATCCTACGAGCAGTACTTC
D gene: NA; V gene: TRBV7-9; J gene: TRBJ1-1; clone size: NA; CDR3 protein: CASSLEGDHEAFF; CDR3 DNA: TGTGCCAGCAGCTTAGAGGGGGACCACGAAGCTTTCTTT
D gene: TRBD1; V gene: TRBV6-1; J gene: TRBJ2-7; clone size: NA; CDR3 protein: CASSERKGTGNYEQYF; CDR3 DNA: TGTGCCAGCAGTGAACGCAAAGGGACAGGGAACTACGAGCAGTACTTC
D gene: NA; V gene: TRBV7-8; J gene: TRBJ2-1; clone size: NA; CDR3 protein: CASSLAAFLYNEQFF; CDR3 DNA: TGTGCCAGCAGCTTAGCGGCTTTCCTTTACAATGAGCAGTTCTTC
D gene: NA; V gene: TRBV7-2; J gene: TRBJ1-2; clone size: NA; CDR3 protein: CASSGGDGYGYTF; CDR3 DNA: TGTGCCAGCAGCGGAGGGGACGGCTATGGCTACACCTTC
D gene: TRBD1; V gene: TRBV25-1; J gene: TRBJ1-4; clone size: NA; CDR3 protein: CASSFRQGVGEKLFF; CDR3 DNA: TGTGCCAGCAGCTTCCGACAGGGGGTGGGAGAAAAACTGTTTTTT
D gene: NA; V gene: TRBV7-2; J gene: TRBJ2-1; clone size: NA; CDR3 protein: CASSLSGKREREQFF; CDR3 DNA: TGTGCCAGCAGCTTAAGTGGGAAGAGAGAGCGGGAGCAGTTCTTC
D gene: TRBD1; V gene: TRBV9; J gene: TRBJ1-2; clone size: NA; CDR3 protein: CASSVGGGGPYGYTF; CDR3 DNA: TGTGCCAGCAGCGTAGGTGGAGGGGGCCCGTATGGCTACACCTTC
D gene: NA; V gene: TRBV6-1; J gene: TRBJ1-1; clone size: NA; CDR3 protein: CASISPEAFF; CDR3 DNA: TGTGCCAGCATAAGCCCGGAAGCTTTCTTT